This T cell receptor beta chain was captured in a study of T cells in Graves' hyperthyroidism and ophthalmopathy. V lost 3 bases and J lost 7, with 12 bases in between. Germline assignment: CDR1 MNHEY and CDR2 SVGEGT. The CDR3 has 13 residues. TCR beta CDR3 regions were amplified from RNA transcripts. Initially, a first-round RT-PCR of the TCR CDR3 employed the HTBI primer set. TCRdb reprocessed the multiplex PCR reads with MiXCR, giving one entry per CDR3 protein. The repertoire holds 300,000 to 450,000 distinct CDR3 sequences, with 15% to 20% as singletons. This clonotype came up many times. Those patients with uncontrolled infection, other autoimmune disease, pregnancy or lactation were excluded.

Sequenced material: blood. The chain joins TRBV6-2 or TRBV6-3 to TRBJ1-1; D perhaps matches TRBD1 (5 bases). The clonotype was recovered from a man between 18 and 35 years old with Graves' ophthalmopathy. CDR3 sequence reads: CASSYRDAIEAFF. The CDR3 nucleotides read TGTGCCAGCAGTTATCGGGACGCCATTGAAGCTTTCTTT.